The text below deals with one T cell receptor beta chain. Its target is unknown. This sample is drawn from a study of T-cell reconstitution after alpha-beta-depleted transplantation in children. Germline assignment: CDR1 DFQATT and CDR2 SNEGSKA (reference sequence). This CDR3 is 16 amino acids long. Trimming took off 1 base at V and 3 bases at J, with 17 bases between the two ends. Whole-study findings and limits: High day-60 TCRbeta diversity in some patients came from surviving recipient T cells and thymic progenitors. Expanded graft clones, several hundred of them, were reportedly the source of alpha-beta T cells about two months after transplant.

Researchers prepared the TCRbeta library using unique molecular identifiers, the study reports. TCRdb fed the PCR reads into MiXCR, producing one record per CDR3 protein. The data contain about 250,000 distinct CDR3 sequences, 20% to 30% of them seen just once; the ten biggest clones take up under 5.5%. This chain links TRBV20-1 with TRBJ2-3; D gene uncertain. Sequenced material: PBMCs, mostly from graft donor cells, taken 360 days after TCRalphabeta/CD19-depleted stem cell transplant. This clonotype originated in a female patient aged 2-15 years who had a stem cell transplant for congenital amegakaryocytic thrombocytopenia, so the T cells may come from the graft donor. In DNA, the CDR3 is TGCAGTGCTAGAGGACAACAGAGAACAGCAACAGATACGCAGTATTTT. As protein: CSARGQQRTATDTQYF.